The 13 T cell receptor beta chains given below trace back to one sample, sequenced in a study of blood T cell repertoires in COVID-19 (TCRdb year 2020). Library method: the immunoSEQ multiplex PCR assay. TCRdb took this table from immuneACCESS and kept in-frame rearrangements with V and J called. Such tables lack part of the clones; where checked against another copy, unresolved V genes explain under half of the gap, and the rest is unexplained. Across this sample there are about 74,000 clones, with under 95% seen only once. Together, the top ten hold over 8% of the sample. Sequencing was done on a sample of peripheral blood. These receptors came from a human donor in a cohort sampled during active COVID-19.

The gene calls are TRBV4-3 and TRBJ2-3; 8 nucleotides agree with TRBD2. The CDR3 spans 15 residues. Germline CDR1 is LGHNA and CDR2 is YSLEER. With V trimmed by 1 base and J by 8 bases, 8 bases remained unmatched. DNA of the CDR3: TGCGCCAGCAGCCAAGCATACGGGAGGGTGGGTACGCAGTATTTT. Translated: CASSQAYGRVGTQYF.

This clone was found once. The chain carries TRBV2 and TRBJ2-7, with TRBD2 matching 15 bases. The V gene end was trimmed by 6 bases and the J gene end by 4 bases; junction bases not matched to a gene: 13. The CDR3 has 18 amino acids. Germline CDR1 reads SNHLY; CDR2 reads FYNNEI. The CDR3: CASRNFLGGLAGGYEQYF. CDR3 bases: TGTGCCAGCAGGAACTTTTTGGGGGGACTAGCGGGAGGTTACGAGCAGTACTTC.

V is TRBV6-5 and J is TRBJ1-2; 8 bases fit TRBD1. Trimming at V came to 6 bases and at J to 8 bases, leaving 11 bases not matched to a gene. CDR1 and CDR2 from the germline V gene are MNHEY and SVGAGI. This CDR3 contains 14 residues. CDR3 in DNA: TGTGCCAGCAGCGCGCCAGGGGGCGCGGAAGGCTACACCTTC. This codes for CASSAPGGAEGYTF.

Within the sample, this clone is medium-sized. The rearrangement uses TRBV6-4 and TRBJ2-2; 8 nucleotides agree with TRBD1. After removal of 7 bases from V and 7 bases from J, the junction contained 11 bases not matched to a gene. The CDR3 has 15 amino acids. Germline lookup yields CDR1 MRHNA and CDR2 SNTAGT. The CDR3 DNA reads as TGTGCCAGCATTAAGCGGACAGGGTGGCACGGGGAGCTGTTTTTT. Amino acids: CASIKRTGWHGELFF.

This clone was detected only once. The chain joins TRBV2 to TRBJ1-5, with 10 bases aligning to TRBD1. The germline CDR1 and CDR2 sequences are SNHLY and FYNNEI. The ends lost 6 bases at V and 5 bases at J; junction bases unmatched: 10. The CDR3 has 16 amino acids. CDR3 region: CASRNPRDRGDQPQHF. The CDR3 DNA reads as TGTGCCAGCAGAAACCCCCGGGACAGGGGTGATCAGCCCCAGCATTTT.

The genes are TRBV7-2 and TRBJ1-6; TRBD1 might be the D (6 bases). The CDR3 consists of 14 residues. CDR1 SGHTA and CDR2 FQGNSA come from the germline V gene. V gave up 6 bases and J gave up 4 bases, with 10 bases separating them. CDR3 sequence reads: CASSFGQYNSPLHF. Here the CDR3 DNA reads TGTGCCAGCAGTTTTGGACAGTATAATTCACCCCTCCACTTT.

In DNA, the CDR3 is TGTGCCAGCAGCAGGACAGCGTCCTCCTACAATGAGCAGTTCTTC. Translation gives CASSRTASSYNEQFF. The rearrangement links TRBV7-3 to TRBJ2-1, with D maybe TRBD1 (6 bases). V gave up 5 bases and J gave up 0 bases, with 11 bases separating them. The CDR3 has 15 amino acids. From germline, CDR1 is SGHTA and CDR2 FQGTGA.

This sequence joins TRBV19 and TRBJ2-7; D may be TRBD1 (5 bases). The germline CDR1 and CDR2 sequences are LNHDA and SQIVND (reference sequence). There are 14 residues in the CDR3. V gave up 6 bases and J gave up 0 bases, with 12 bases separating them. The CDR3 protein is CASRPGANSYEQYF. The CDR3 DNA reads as TGTGCCAGTAGACCTGGGGCCAACTCCTACGAGCAGTACTTC.

The chain has TRBV29-1 and TRBJ2-3; D might be TRBD1 (6 bases). Germline CDR1 and CDR2: SQVTM and ANQGSEA. The CDR3 spans 15 residues. V shed 6 bases and J shed 2 bases, with 18 bases lying between them. CDR3 in DNA: TGCAGCGTGGTCCGGGACACAGCCTTCACAGATACGCAGTATTTT. As protein: CSVVRDTAFTDTQYF.

The chain has TRBV19 and TRBJ2-7, with 7 bases lining up with TRBD1. Germline CDR1 reads LNHDA; CDR2 reads SQIVND (reference sequence). This CDR3 spans 14 amino acids. V shed 4 bases, J shed 4 bases, and the junction held 7 bases outside the gene matches. CDR3 sequence (DNA): TGTGCCAGTAGTACCCGACAGGGTGGGTACGAGCAGTACTTC. Its protein product is CASSTRQGGYEQYF.

This chain links TRBV28 with TRBJ1-1; 7 bases match TRBD1. J gave up 5 bases and V 5 bases, and 11 bases lay outside the gene matches. The CDR3 runs 15 residues. Looked up from germline, CDR1 is MDHEN and CDR2 is SYDVKM. The CDR3 sequence is CASSPPRQGGTEAFF. In DNA, the CDR3 is TGTGCCAGCAGTCCTCCCAGACAGGGAGGTACTGAAGCTTTCTTT.

The J gene is TRBJ1-3, the V gene TRBV2, with D tentatively TRBD1 (5 bases). The germline gives CDR1 SNHLY, CDR2 FYNNEI. With 3 bases removed from V and 1 base from J, the gap between germline ends came to 7 bases. The CDR3 spans 14 residues. CDR3 DNA sequence: TGTGCCAGCAGTGAGTCAGGGTCTGGAAACACCATATATTTT. Translation gives CASSESGSGNTIYF. The full variable domain, with the rest looked up from reference TRBV2 and TRBJ1-3, is EPEVTQTPSHQVTQMGQEVILRCVPISNHLYFYWYRQILGQKVEFLVSFYNNEISEKSEIFDDQFSVERPDGSNFTLKIRSTKLEDSAMYFCASSESGSGNTIYFGEGSWLTVV.

This chain uses TRBV7-2 with TRBJ2-5; TRBD1 matches 7 bases. The CDR3 sequence is 14 residues long. CDR1 and CDR2 (germline): SGHTA, FQGNSA. The V gene end was trimmed by 5 bases and the J gene end by 2 bases; junction bases not matched to a gene: 5. Here the CDR3 reads CASSTRQGQETQYF. The CDR3, as DNA: TGTGCCAGCAGCACCCGACAGGGTCAAGAGACCCAGTACTTC.